Listed here are 17 T cell receptor beta chains from one sample, sequenced in a study of regulatory T cells in long-lasting Graves disease. CDR3 regions were amplified by Arm-PCR using iRepertoire HTBI primers to build TCR beta libraries. TCRdb re-derived calls from the multiplex PCR reads in MiXCR, one entry per CDR3 protein. This table holds 510,000 or so distinct CDR3 sequences, approximately 12% found once. The time point denotes: newly diagnosed GD, antithyroid drugs for less than 3 months. Making the TCR library involved RNA that had been extracted from PBMCs. The same specimen was also included in a second study, on T cells in Graves' hyperthyroidism and ophthalmopathy.

This specimen was peripheral blood mononuclear cells (PBMCs), taken at new diagnosis, from a patient treated with antithyroid drugs. The receptors here all came from a woman in her twenties or thirties with Graves disease.

This clonotype was observed many times. In DNA, the CDR3 is TGTGCCAGCAGTTACTCCAGGGGCTTAAGGGACACTGAAGCTTTCTTT. It codes for CASSYSRGLRDTEAFF. The J gene is TRBJ1-1, the V gene TRBV6-5; possible D gene TRBD1, 6 bases. This CDR3 contains 16 residues. V was shortened by 0 bases and J by 3 bases, with 14 bases between the two germline ends. CDR1 MNHEY and CDR2 SVGAGI come from the germline V gene.

At least ten counts were recorded for this clonotype. The CDR3 DNA sequence: TGTGCCAGCGACAGGGGAGAGGGTACGGAGACCCAGTACTTC. Translated: CASDRGEGTETQYF. V gene TRBV19 combines with J gene TRBJ2-5; TRBD1 aligns across 8 bases. The CDR3 has 14 residues. Germline loops: CDR1 LNHDA, CDR2 SQIVND (reference sequence). Trimming cost V 9 bases and J 5 bases; bases outside gene matches: 11.

Many counts were recorded for this clonotype. This sequence joins TRBV7-2 and TRBJ2-7; 13 positions match TRBD2. Germline V gives CDR1 SGHTA, CDR2 FQGNSA. With 2 bases clipped from V and 5 bases from J, the junction kept 9 bases outside the gene matches. There are 17 residues in the CDR3. The CDR3 protein is CASSLPTSGRALNEQYF. The CDR3 DNA sequence: TGTGCCAGCAGCTTACCTACTAGCGGGAGGGCCTTAAACGAGCAGTACTTC.

Details on this clonotype: This may arise from a read error, as a much more abundant clone is one base away. The chain carries TRBV20-1 and TRBJ2-1; D unresolved. Germline V gene data show CDR1 as DFQATT and CDR2 as SNEGSKA (reference sequence). V lost 0 bases, J lost 0 bases, and 6 bases lay in between. The CDR3 runs to 14 residues. The CDR3 sequence: CSARDGCSYNEQFF. CDR3 in DNA: TGCAGTGCTAGAGATGGATGCTCCTACAATGAGCAGTTCTTC.

This rearrangement joins TRBV7-9 to TRBJ2-7; 12 bases agree with TRBD2. The ends lost 5 bases at V and 0 bases at J; junction bases unmatched: 5. The germline V gene encodes CDR1 SEHNR and CDR2 FQNEAQ (reference sequence). The length of the CDR3 is 16 residues. CDR3 sequence reads: CASSGTSGPSSYEQYF. The CDR3 DNA is TGTGCCAGCAGCGGGACTAGCGGGCCAAGCTCCTACGAGCAGTACTTC. The whole variable domain, remainder taken from reference TRBV7-9 and TRBJ2-7, is DTGVSQNPRHKITKRGQNVTFRCDPISEHNRLYWYRQTLGQGPEFLTYFQNEAQLEKSRLLSDRFSAERPKGSFSTLEIQRTEQGDSAMYLCASSGTSGPSSYEQYFGPGTRLTVT.

The chain has TRBV9 and TRBJ2-3; D tentatively reads TRBD1 or TRBD2 (5 bases each). Germline V gives CDR1 SGDLS, CDR2 YYNGEE. V was trimmed by 4 bases and J by 6 bases, leaving 18 bases between them. The CDR3 covers 15 residues. The CDR3 spells CASSPTGTSGDTQYF. In DNA form, the CDR3 reads TGTGCCAGCAGCCCGACCGGGACCTCTGGGGATACGCAGTATTTT. The full variable domain, with the rest looked up from reference TRBV9 and TRBJ2-3, is DSGVTQTPKHLITATGQRVTLRCSPRSGDLSVYWYQQSLDQGLQFLIQYYNGEERAKGNILERFSAQQFPDLHSELNLSSLELGDSALYFCASSPTGTSGDTQYFGPGTRLTVL.

In its sample, this clonotype was seen a few times. The chain is built from TRBV19 and TRBJ2-1; 7 positions agree with TRBD2. Germline CDR1 reads LNHDA; CDR2 reads SQIVND (reference sequence). J was trimmed by 5 bases and V by 3 bases; bases with no gene match: 7. This CDR3 spans 15 amino acids. The CDR3 protein is CASSMYSSGDNEQFF. CDR3 in DNA: TGTGCCAGTAGTATGTATTCCAGCGGGGACAATGAGCAGTTCTTC.

On this clonotype itself: This could be a read error, since a much larger clone is one nucleotide away. The chain couples TRBV12-3 or TRBV12-4 to TRBJ1-2; D gene unclear. Trimming shortened V by 6 bases and J by 9 bases, and 20 bases separated the two germline ends. The length of the CDR3 is 14 residues. CDR3 nucleotides: TGTGCCAGCAGCCACGGGCCTTCCGGGTATAGCTACACCTTC. Its translation is CASSHGPSGYSYTF.

As regards this clonotype: The junction and the germline gene differ at one end; a read error may be behind it. Here the CDR3 reads CASNLATGGTDTQYF. The CDR3 DNA reads as TGTGCCAGCAACTTAGCGACGGGCGGGACAGATACGCAGTATTTT. The V and J genes are TRBV7-2 and TRBJ2-3, with D tentatively TRBD2 (5 bases). The CDR3 spans 15 residues. Germline V CDR1 and CDR2: SGHTA, FQGNSA.

This clonotype was recorded many times. The V gene is TRBV7-8, the J gene TRBJ2-7, with 10 bases fitting TRBD2. In germline, CDR1 is SGHVS, CDR2 FQNEAQ. The CDR3 has 15 residues. Trimming at V came to 2 bases and at J to 4 bases, leaving 5 bases not matched to a gene. CDR3 sequence reads: CASSLLAGVRYEQYF. The CDR3 bases are TGTGCCAGCAGCTTACTAGCGGGAGTGCGATACGAGCAGTACTTC.

This clonotype was detected many times. This chain uses TRBV12-3 or TRBV12-4 with TRBJ2-3; 7 bases map to TRBD1. This CDR3 region has 14 residues. V lost 9 bases, J lost 0 bases, and 6 bases stayed unmatched. Here the CDR3 reads CASRAGGSTDTQYF. CDR3 DNA: TGTGCCAGTAGGGCAGGGGGAAGCACAGATACGCAGTATTTT.

This clonotype was recorded a few times. The rearrangement links TRBV5-1 to TRBJ2-1; TRBD2 matches 9 bases. Germline CDR1 SGHRS, CDR2 YFSETQ. This CDR3 is built from 13 residues. The ends lost 9 bases at V and 6 bases at J; junction bases unmatched: 7. The CDR3 DNA is TGCGCCACCGGCGGGCGGGAGGGCAATGAGCAGTTCTTC. Protein: CATGGREGNEQFF.

This clonotype has a count of ten or more. The V call is TRBV6-1, the J call TRBJ1-2; no definite D call. The length of the CDR3 is 13 residues. Germline V CDR1 and CDR2: MNHNS, SASEGT. V was shortened by 5 bases and J by 4 bases, with 11 bases between the two germline ends. CDR3 bases: TGTGCCAGCAGTCACGGGGAGGGCTATGGCTACACCTTC. Protein: CASSHGEGYGYTF.

This clonotype was recorded at least ten times. V is TRBV9 and J is TRBJ2-7; D is possibly TRBD2 (5 bases). There are 14 residues in the CDR3. V shed 0 bases and J shed 3 bases, with 10 bases lying between them. Germline V lookup: CDR1 SGDLS, CDR2 YYNGEE. CDR3 nucleotide sequence: TGTGCCAGCAGCGTAGATGAGGGATTCTACGAGCAGTACTTC. Amino acids: CASSVDEGFYEQYF.

This clonotype was observed a few times. The CDR3 DNA follows: TGTGCCAGCAGCGCTACAGGGGAGGAGACCCAGTACTTC. Its translation: CASSATGEETQYF. The chain combines TRBV12-3 or TRBV12-4 with TRBJ2-5; 7 bases agree with TRBD1. The CDR3 is 13 residues long. The V segment lost 6 bases and the J segment 5 bases; nucleotides outside the gene matches: 6.

This clonotype was recorded many times. The chain recombines TRBV24-1 with TRBJ2-2, with a weak D call TRBD1 (6 bases). The CDR3 contains 14 residues. With 9 bases removed from V and 2 bases from J, the gap between germline ends came to 12 bases. Germline V gene lookup returns CDR1 KGHDR and CDR2 SFDVKD. CDR3 sequence reads: CATARTVNTGELFF. DNA of the CDR3: TGTGCCACCGCCAGGACAGTCAACACCGGGGAGCTGTTTTTT.

The rearrangement links TRBV29-1 to TRBJ1-1, with a weak D call TRBD1 (5 bases). The germline V gene has CDR1 SQVTM and CDR2 ANQGSEA. The germline V and J ends were trimmed by 8 bases and 7 bases, with 14 bases remaining between them. The CDR3 contains 11 residues. The CDR3 bases are TGCAGCACCAGGTCAGGGTTTGAAGCTTTCTTT. The encoded protein is CSTRSGFEAFF.